A single count supports the clone carrying this TCR beta chain. This CDR3 spans 18 amino acids. V was cut by 5 bases and J by 1 base, with 18 bases left in between. CDR1 is MGHDK, CDR2 SYGVNS, per germline. The method was immunoSEQ multiplex PCR; TCRdb's version includes in-frame clones alone and lacks a portion of them. The sample carries tens of thousands of clones, roughly 92% recorded once. The source of the sample is a study of T cell changes during pregnancy in multiple sclerosis. The TCR comes from a female donor with multiple sclerosis, enrolled in a pregnancy study. The genes are TRBV25-1 and TRBJ2-6; maybe TRBD2 (5 bases). This specimen consisted of peripheral blood, obtained in the second trimester of pregnancy. The CDR3 DNA follows: TGTGCCAGCAGTCAATCCATAGGCGGGTTGTCTGGGGCCAACGTCCTGACTTTC. Translation gives CASSQSIGGLSGANVLTF.